Below, 26 T cell receptor beta chains from the same sample are listed, as sequenced in a study of PD-1 blockade in classical Hodgkin lymphoma (dated by TCRdb to the early 2020s). The method was the immunoSEQ multiplex PCR assay. Imported from immuneACCESS, the table was reduced by TCRdb to in-frame sequences with V and J called. These copies leave out some clones; in studies compared against another copy, an unresolved V gene accounts for under half, and the cause of the remainder is not known. A total of about 19,000 clones appear in this sample, about 77% of them only once. The ten top clones hold 20% to 25% of the sample. Taken with the paper, the label for time point translates to: cycle 4 day 1 (C4D1), after less than 7 weeks of nivolumab. Every trial patient had relapsed after autologous stem cell transplantation, and cohorts A, B and C differed in prior brentuximab vedotin exposure. Sequencing was performed on peripheral blood mononuclear cells (PBMCs), taken before the fourth cycle of nivolumab. The source is a human donor with classical Hodgkin lymphoma.

The chain links TRBV18 to TRBJ2-7; TRBD1 might be the D (6 bases). CDR3 size: 13 residues. The V end was cut by 6 bases, the J end by 6 bases, with 15 bases between. CDR1 KGHSH and CDR2 LQKENI come from the germline V gene. CDR3 region: CASSSRQGSEQYV. The CDR3 bases are TGTGCCAGCTCTTCTAGGCAGGGGAGCGAGCAGTACGTC.

V gene TRBV7-2 combines with J gene TRBJ2-1, with a tentative D call TRBD1 (5 bases). V lost 5 bases and J 9 bases, leaving 11 bases between the germline ends. The CDR3 totals 12 residues. The germline CDR1 and CDR2 sequences are SGHTA and FQGNSA. As DNA, the CDR3 is TGTGCCAGCAGCAGGCCTCAGGGTGAGCAGTTCTTC. Protein product: CASSRPQGEQFF.

The chain combines TRBV19 with TRBJ2-2; D is perhaps TRBD2 (6 bases). Germline V gene data show CDR1 as LNHDA and CDR2 as SQIVND (reference sequence). The CDR3 sequence is 18 residues long. V was clipped by 1 base and J by 0 bases, with 15 bases between them. CDR3 region: CASSIVTGGTTNTGELFF. The CDR3 DNA reads as TGTGCCAGTAGTATAGTAACCGGAGGGACCACGAACACCGGGGAGCTGTTTTTT. Looking up the rest from reference TRBV19 and TRBJ2-2 gives the full variable domain: DGGITQSPKYLFRKEGQNVTLSCEQNLNHDAMYWYRQDPGQGLRLIYYSQIVNDFQKGDIAEGYSVSREKKESFPLTVTSAQKNPTAFYLCASSIVTGGTTNTGELFFGEGSRLTVL.

This clone was seen only once. The chain joins TRBV28 to TRBJ2-3; 9 nucleotides align to TRBD1. With 10 bases clipped from V and 3 bases from J, the junction kept 5 bases outside the gene matches. From germline, CDR1 is MDHEN and CDR2 SYDVKM. This CDR3 contains 13 residues. CDR3 in DNA: TGTGCCACCGACAGGGGGGGGACAGATACGCAGTATTTT. This gives the protein CATDRGGTDTQYF.

The DNA of the CDR3 is TGTGCCAGCGGGTCACCCCTCCACTTT. As protein: CASGSPLHF. The chain links TRBV6-6 to TRBJ1-6; D not resolved. Germline V gives CDR1 MNHNY, CDR2 SVGAGI (reference sequence). This CDR3 has 9 amino acids. Trimming removed 8 bases from V and 10 bases from J, with 3 bases in between.

In this sample, this clone turned up a few times. CDR3 DNA sequence: TGTGCCAGCAAGAGCCGGGACAGAGATGGAAACACCATATATTTT. Its translation is CASKSRDRDGNTIYF. The rearrangement uses TRBV6-6 and TRBJ1-3, with 7 bases identical to TRBD1. CDR1 MNHNY and CDR2 SVGAGI come from the germline V gene (reference sequence). The CDR3 loop spans 15 amino acids. Losses at the gene ends were 7 bases for V and 3 bases for J; bases not matched to a gene: 9.

The CDR3 reads CASRRQGSNYGYTF. CDR3 DNA sequence: TGTGCCAGCAGACGACAGGGGTCCAACTATGGCTACACCTTC. This chain joins TRBV25-1 and TRBJ1-2; 8 bases align to TRBD1. The CDR3 runs 14 residues. The germline CDR1 and CDR2 sequences are MGHDK and SYGVNS. V was clipped by 6 bases and J by 2 bases; unmatched bases: 5.

J is TRBJ2-2 and V is TRBV6-1, with D hard to call. The length of the CDR3 is 18 residues. Germline CDR1 and CDR2: MNHNS and SASEGT. Trimming pared 1 base from V and 0 bases from J, leaving 15 bases between. CDR3 sequence reads: CASSEGYNFGANTGELFF. In nucleotides, the CDR3 is TGTGCCAGCAGTGAAGGGTATAATTTTGGGGCGAACACCGGGGAGCTGTTTTTT.

The V call is TRBV7-2, the J call TRBJ2-1, with 11 nucleotides matching TRBD1. V shed 2 bases and J 4 bases; nucleotides not matched to a gene: 7. The CDR3 loop spans 17 amino acids. From germline, CDR1 is SGHTA and CDR2 FQGNSA. The CDR3 reads CASSLQSGTGGYNEQFF. For the CDR3, the DNA is TGTGCCAGCAGCTTACAGTCCGGGACAGGGGGGTACAATGAGCAGTTCTTC. The full variable domain, its missing parts supplied by reference TRBV7-2 and TRBJ2-1, is GAGVSQSPSNKVTEKGKDVELRCDPISGHTALYWYRQSLGQGLEFLIYFQGNSAPDKSGLPSDRFSAERTGGSVSTLTIQRTQQEDSAVYLCASSLQSGTGGYNEQFFGPGTRLTVL.

Written as DNA, the CDR3 is TGTGCCAGTAGTATCCTACAGGGGGGCACCGGGAATGGCTACACCTTC. Translation gives CASSILQGGTGNGYTF. This chain joins TRBV19 and TRBJ1-2; 8 nucleotides agree with TRBD1. This CDR3 comprises 16 residues. With V trimmed by 3 bases and J by 6 bases, 12 bases remained unmatched. CDR1 and CDR2 (germline): LNHDA, SQIVND (reference sequence).

The chain is built from TRBV4-1 and TRBJ2-3; 11 positions match TRBD2. With 4 bases clipped from V and 3 bases from J, the junction kept 9 bases outside the gene matches. The CDR3 runs to 17 residues. Germline V CDR1 and CDR2: MGHRA, YSYEKL. CDR3: CASSLSGGALGTDTQYF. DNA of the CDR3: TGCGCCAGCAGCCTTAGCGGGGGGGCGCTTGGGACAGATACGCAGTATTTT.

V and J are TRBV4-3 and TRBJ2-4; D may correspond to TRBD1 or TRBD2 (5 bases each). The CDR3 runs to 16 residues. V shed 0 bases and J shed 0 bases, with 9 bases lying between them. CDR1 and CDR2 (germline): LGHNA, YSLEER. In DNA form, the CDR3 reads TGCGCCAGCAGCCAAGATATGGGGGTAGCCAAAAACATTCAGTACTTC. Its protein product is CASSQDMGVAKNIQYF.

The chain couples TRBV10-3 to TRBJ2-1; 7 nucleotides agree with TRBD2. Germline assignment: CDR1 ENHRY and CDR2 SYGVKD. V lost 3 bases to trimming and J lost 9 bases; unmatched junction nucleotides: 2. This CDR3 is 12 amino acids long. The CDR3 region is CAISETGGEQFF. CDR3 sequence (DNA): TGTGCCATCAGTGAAACGGGAGGTGAGCAGTTCTTC.

The J gene is TRBJ1-3, the V gene TRBV5-5, with no clear D. Trimming removed 7 bases at V and 2 bases at J, with 10 bases between. The CDR3 spans 13 residues. Germline CDR1 and CDR2: SGHKS and YYEKEE (reference sequence). The CDR3 coding sequence is TGTGCCAGCGGAGGGTTGGCTGGAAACACCATATATTTT. This translates into CASGGLAGNTIYF.

In its sample, this clone was seen a few times. Different DNA sequences within this sample yield the same CDR3. The CDR3 sequence: CASSPRAGRGQETQYF. The CDR3 region has the DNA TGTGCCAGCTCACCAAGGGCGGGGCGGGGTCAAGAGACCCAGTACTTC. J is TRBJ2-5 and V is TRBV18; D may be TRBD2 (6 bases). Germline V CDR1 and CDR2: KGHSH, LQKENI. The length of the CDR3 is 16 residues. With 2 bases removed from V and 2 bases from J, the gap between germline ends came to 15 bases.

This chain links TRBV10-3 with TRBJ2-5; 13 positions agree with TRBD2. Unmatched junction bases numbered 12, after V lost 6 bases and J lost 2 bases. Germline CDR1 ENHRY, CDR2 SYGVKD. CDR3 length: 18 amino acids. The DNA for the CDR3 is TGTGCCATCAGCCGCGGAAGACAGACTAGCGGGGGGCAAGAGACCCAGTACTTC. Amino acids: CAISRGRQTSGGQETQYF.

V gene TRBV30 combines with J gene TRBJ2-4, with TRBD1 matching 9 bases. Germline V gene data show CDR1 as GTSNPN and CDR2 as SVGIG (reference sequence). V trimming: 4 bases; J trimming: 6 bases; junction bases outside the gene matches: 1. This CDR3 region has 12 residues. The DNA for the CDR3 is TGTGCCTGGAAGACAGGGGGAAACATTCAGTACTTC. Encoded protein: CAWKTGGNIQYF.

J is TRBJ2-2 and V is TRBV9; 10 bases are a match to TRBD2. The J segment lost 3 bases and the V segment lost 0 bases, leaving 8 bases of the junction unmatched. The CDR3 has 18 amino acids. Germline V gene sequence: CDR1 SGDLS, CDR2 YYNGEE. The CDR3 DNA sequence: TGTGCCAGCAGCGTAGGGCCCCTCGGACTAGCGGACACCGGGGAGCTGTTTTTT. As protein: CASSVGPLGLADTGELFF.

This clone has a single count. The V and J genes are TRBV19 and TRBJ1-4, with D perhaps matching TRBD1 (5 bases). Germline CDR1 is LNHDA and CDR2 is SQIVND (reference sequence). This CDR3 has 16 amino acids. Trimming took 6 bases from V and 8 from J, leaving 22 bases between them. CDR3 residues: CASSPLPGTSGEKLFF. The CDR3, as DNA: TGTGCCAGTAGCCCCCTTCCCGGGACTTCTGGGGAAAAACTGTTTTTT.

This chain links TRBV25-1 with TRBJ2-3; the D gene is possibly TRBD1 (5 bases). Looked up from germline, CDR1 is MGHDK and CDR2 is SYGVNS. V was cut by 8 bases and J by 4 bases, with 16 bases left in between. The CDR3 spans 14 residues. This CDR3 is CASEFRARSDTQYF. The CDR3 DNA is TGTGCCAGCGAGTTCAGGGCTCGGTCAGATACGCAGTATTTT. The full variable domain, with the rest looked up from reference TRBV25-1 and TRBJ2-3, is EADIYQTPRYLVIGTGKKITLECSQTMGHDKMYWYQQDPGMELHLIHYSYGVNSTEKGDLSSESTVSRIRTEHFPLTLESARPSHTSQYLCASEFRARSDTQYFGPGTRLTVL.

The chain links TRBV7-2 to TRBJ1-3; D is perhaps TRBD1 (6 bases). V dropped 3 bases and J dropped 3 bases, with 15 bases sitting between them. Germline loops: CDR1 SGHTA, CDR2 FQGNSA. The CDR3 is 16 amino acids. CDR3 sequence reads: CASSLGPQGRGNTIYF. Here the CDR3 DNA reads TGTGCCAGCAGCTTGGGCCCACAGGGCCGTGGAAACACCATATATTTT. Full variable domain (remainder filled in from reference TRBV7-2 and TRBJ1-3): GAGVSQSPSNKVTEKGKDVELRCDPISGHTALYWYRQSLGQGLEFLIYFQGNSAPDKSGLPSDRFSAERTGGSVSTLTIQRTQQEDSAVYLCASSLGPQGRGNTIYFGEGSWLTVV.

This sequence joins TRBV27 and TRBJ2-1; TRBD2 matches at 13 bases. This CDR3 spans 14 amino acids. CDR1 and CDR2 (germline): MNHEY, SMNVEV (reference sequence). Trimming cost V 2 bases and J 8 bases; bases outside gene matches: 0. The CDR3 DNA reads TGTGCCAGCAGTTTAGGACTAGCGGGAGATGAGCAGTTCTTC. It is translated as CASSLGLAGDEQFF.

J is TRBJ2-2 and V is TRBV27; 14 nucleotides agree with TRBD2. V trimming: 6 bases; J trimming: 4 bases; junction bases outside the gene matches: 22. Germline V lookup: CDR1 MNHEY, CDR2 SMNVEV (reference sequence). This CDR3 is 22 amino acids long. Here the CDR3 DNA reads TGTGCCAGCAGGCTAGATTTACTCCCGGGGACTAGCGGGAGCTCGGTCACCGGGGAGCTGTTTTTT. Translation: CASRLDLLPGTSGSSVTGELFF.

V usage is TRBV5-6 and J usage is TRBJ1-1; 12 bases fit TRBD1. The CDR3 is 17 amino acids. Germline V CDR1 and CDR2: SGHDT, YYEEEE. The junction had 3 bases not matched to a gene; V was cut back by 0 bases and J by 0 bases. The CDR3 loop is CASSLAGTGGLNTEAFF. For the CDR3, the DNA is TGTGCCAGCAGCTTGGCCGGGACAGGGGGCCTGAACACTGAAGCTTTCTTT.

The rearrangement links TRBV7-2 to TRBJ1-2; possible D gene TRBD1, 6 bases. The CDR3 has 15 amino acids. CDR1 is SGHTA, CDR2 FQGNSA, per germline. The V gene lost 7 bases and the J gene lost 3 bases, with 18 bases spanning the gap. The CDR3, as DNA: TGTGCCAGCATACTGACCCGGGGGCGGGACTATGGCTACACCTTC. Translation gives CASILTRGRDYGYTF.

The sample holds one count of this clone. The chain is built from TRBV6-5 and TRBJ1-2, with D uncertain. This CDR3 is built from 14 residues. V was clipped by 0 bases and J by 6 bases, with 11 bases between them. Per the germline V gene, CDR1 is MNHEY and CDR2 is SVGAGI. CDR3 DNA: TGTGCCAGCAGTTACTCTTTGGGTATGGATGGCTACACCTTC. Translation gives CASSYSLGMDGYTF.